This T cell receptor beta chain was sequenced in a study of cytomegalovirus exposure and HLA in healthy donors. For the study at large: According to later analysis, the same platform produced the 120 validation and about 700 first-cohort repertoires.

Points from the study as a whole: According to a subsequent analysis, TCR clusters from the first cohort were inclined to appear together in the 120 validation repertoires. Most TCR sequences proved rare, with some public TCRs found in many donors.

The validation cohort, a group of 100 to 150 subjects, included the donors and was separate from the roughly 620-subject first cohort. To note about this clone: The antigen is unknown.

The protocol was immunoSEQ multiplex PCR, while the TCRdb copy is restricted to in-frame clones and leaves out a portion. The sample holds approximately 220,000 clones, 90% to 95% seen once. Sequenced input: PBMCs. This TCR derives from a woman under 30 in good health and CMV-seronegative.

CDR3 sequence reads: CASSLPDWTEAFF. The CDR3 bases are TGTGCCAGCAGCCTGCCCGACTGGACTGAAGCTTTCTTT. The V call is TRBV14, the J call TRBJ1-1; D unclear. Between the trimmed V and J ends, which lost 4 bases and 5 bases, there was a span of 11 bases. Looked up from germline, CDR1 is SGHDN and CDR2 is FVKESK. The CDR3 runs 13 residues.